A single sample is the source of the 23 T cell receptor beta chains below, sequenced in a study of OX40 agonist ivuxolimab in advanced cancers. Some clones are missing from TCRdb's copy, which holds only in-frame ones; the method was immunoSEQ multiplex PCR. The sample yields some 100,000 clones, around nine tenths seen once. Specimen: CD4+ or CD8+ T cells sorted from blood, collected in a trial of the OX40 agonist ivuxolimab. All receptors come from an adult with an advanced solid tumor such as melanoma, head and neck, liver or kidney cancer.

V is TRBV5-1 and J is TRBJ2-5, with 16 bases that match TRBD2. V was clipped by 3 bases and J by 4 bases; unmatched bases: 3. This CDR3 spans 16 amino acids. Germline lookup yields CDR1 SGHRS and CDR2 YFSETQ. CDR3 coding DNA: TGCGCCAGCAGCTCGGGGACTAGCGGGAGGGTAGAGACCCAGTACTTC. This translates into CASSSGTSGRVETQYF. The whole variable domain, filled in from reference TRBV5-1 and TRBJ2-5, reads KAGVTQTPRYLIKTRGQQVTLSCSPISGHRSVSWYQQTPGQGLQFLFEYFSETQRNKGNFPGRFSGRQFSNSRSEMNVSTLELGDSALYLCASSSGTSGRVETQYFGPGTRLLVL.

This chain links TRBV5-1 with TRBJ2-5; D could derive from TRBD1 or TRBD2 (6 bases each). The J call could be wrong; TRBJ2-7 is a better fit for the DNA end. Germline V lookup: CDR1 SGHRS, CDR2 YFSETQ. This CDR3 region has 13 residues. CDR3 in DNA: TGCGCCAGCAGCCTGGCTGGGGGGCGCGAGCAGTACTTC. Translating gives CASSLAGGREQYF.

This clone came up once. The V call is TRBV9, the J call TRBJ2-2; TRBD2 matches 13 bases. V was pared by 1 base and J by 5 bases, with 2 bases of the junction left unmatched. Per the germline V gene, CDR1 is SGDLS and CDR2 is YYNGEE. This CDR3 has 16 residues. CDR3 DNA sequence: TGTGCCAGCAGCGTACAGACTAGCGGGGGGACCGGGGAGCTGTTTTTT. The encoded protein is CASSVQTSGGTGELFF.

The rearrangement links TRBV9 to TRBJ2-7; 9 bases align to TRBD1. V lost 1 base to trimming and J lost 6 bases; unmatched junction nucleotides: 14. The CDR3 has 17 amino acids. The germline V gene has CDR1 SGDLS and CDR2 YYNGEE. The CDR3 DNA reads as TGTGCCAGCAGCGTATCCCCTGGGACAGGGTCTTTGCCCGAGCAGTACTTC. Protein product: CASSVSPGTGSLPEQYF.

This clone has just one count. The chain uses TRBV27 and TRBJ2-1, with TRBD2 identical over 9 bases. This CDR3 contains 16 residues. The germline CDR1 and CDR2 sequences are MNHEY and SMNVEV (reference sequence). The ends lost 5 bases at V and 13 bases at J; junction bases unmatched: 18. CDR3 residues: CASSPRGAGGPTQQFF. CDR3 in DNA: TGTGCCAGCAGTCCCCGAGGGGCGGGAGGGCCTACTCAACAGTTCTTC.

The genes are TRBV6-5 and TRBJ2-3; possible D gene TRBD2, 5 bases. Germline assignment: CDR1 MNHEY and CDR2 SVGAGI. The CDR3 spans 13 residues. Trimming left V 5 bases short and J 4 bases short, with 10 bases between. The chain's CDR3 is CASSPPGADTQYF. The CDR3 nucleotides are TGTGCCAGCAGTCCGCCCGGGGCAGATACGCAGTATTTT.

The rearrangement uses TRBV4-2 and TRBJ2-7; no clear D. Germline V gene sequence: CDR1 LGHNA, CDR2 YNFKEQ. The CDR3 runs 13 residues. Trimming removed 0 bases at V and 7 bases at J, with 10 bases between. CDR3: CASSQDIGREQYF. The CDR3 nucleotides read TGTGCCAGCAGCCAAGATATTGGGCGGGAGCAGTACTTC.

V gene TRBV7-2 combines with J gene TRBJ2-5; weak D call: TRBD2 (5 bases). V lost 3 bases, J lost 5 bases, and 10 bases lay in between. The CDR3 has 13 residues. Germline V gene sequence: CDR1 SGHTA, CDR2 FQGNSA. The CDR3 region has the DNA TGTGCCAGCAGCTTCACGGTAGCGGAGACCCAGTACTTC. Residues: CASSFTVAETQYF.

This clone was recorded only once. The J gene is TRBJ2-7, the V gene TRBV7-2; a weak D match, TRBD2 (6 bases). The CDR3 covers 14 residues. The germline V and J ends were trimmed by 1 base and 2 bases, with 9 bases remaining between them. Germline-derived CDR1 and CDR2 are SGHTA and FQGNSA. The CDR3, as DNA: TGTGCCAGCAGCTTAGTGCGGGGCGCCTACGAGCAGTACTTC. It codes for CASSLVRGAYEQYF.

Concerning this clone: The junction shows a germline mismatch at one end, possibly a read error. The gene calls are TRBV19 and TRBJ2-5, with a weak D call TRBD1 (7 bases). The CDR3 spans 15 residues. CDR1 is LNHDA, CDR2 SQIVND, per germline (reference sequence). DNA for the CDR3: TGTGCTAGTAGGGGGCTAGCGACCTTCGGAGGGACCCAGTACTTC. Translating it yields CASRGLATFGGTQYF.

The rearrangement uses TRBV7-3 and TRBJ2-6, with TRBD2 matching 7 bases. Germline CDR1 and CDR2: SGHTA and FQGTGA. The CDR3 consists of 16 residues. Losses at the gene ends were 6 bases for V and 1 base for J; bases not matched to a gene: 6. The CDR3 reads CASSAGEGSGANVLTF. CDR3 nucleotides: TGTGCCAGCAGTGCCGGGGAGGGATCTGGGGCCAACGTCCTGACTTTC.

The gene calls are TRBV10-3 and TRBJ1-4, with TRBD1 identical over 9 bases. The V segment lost 6 bases and the J segment 8 bases; nucleotides outside the gene matches: 7. Germline V gives CDR1 ENHRY, CDR2 SYGVKD. The CDR3 totals 14 residues. The CDR3 sequence is CAIRAGTGNEKLFF. The CDR3 nucleotides read TGTGCCATCAGGGCCGGGACAGGGAACGAAAAACTGTTTTTT.

J is TRBJ2-1 and V is TRBV10-1; 7 nucleotides align to TRBD1. The germline V gene has CDR1 WNHNN and CDR2 SYGVQD (reference sequence). This CDR3 comprises 13 residues. Trimming cost V 6 bases and J 8 bases; bases outside gene matches: 7. In nucleotides, the CDR3 is TGCGCCAGCAGCAGACAGGGCGGGCATGAGCAGTTCTTC. Translation: CASSRQGGHEQFF.

In the case of this clone: The missing conserved phenylalanine or tryptophan at the end of this CDR3 makes a read error likely. No DNA is shown, since the ends of the CDR3 on it are uncertain; the CDR3 is the one TCRdb lists. The chain couples TRBV10-3 to TRBJ2-7; the table assigns TRBD1, which was not confirmed against the DNA. The germline V gene has CDR1 ENHRY and CDR2 SYGVKD. The CDR3 is 12 residues long, ends included. The chain's CDR3 is CAISSLGQGVII.

The gene calls are TRBV7-9 and TRBJ2-7; no reliable D call. The CDR3 is 14 residues long. The V gene's germline CDR1 is SEHNR and CDR2 FQNEAQ (reference sequence). V lost 1 base, J lost 3 bases, and 10 bases lay in between. The CDR3 region has the DNA TGTGCCAGCAGCTTAGGGGGTTTAGGCTACGAGCAGTACTTC. Translating it yields CASSLGGLGYEQYF.

The genes are TRBV9 and TRBJ2-2; 8 bases are a match to TRBD2. This CDR3 comprises 15 residues. V trimming: 4 bases; J trimming: 7 bases; junction bases outside the gene matches: 9. Germline CDR1 and CDR2: SGDLS and YYNGEE. The CDR3 coding sequence is TGTGCCAGCAGCTCCTCCGGGACTAGAATCGGGGAGCTGTTTTTT. This encodes CASSSSGTRIGELFF.

J is TRBJ1-2 and V is TRBV11-1, with D possibly matching TRBD1 (5 bases). There are 14 residues in the CDR3. Germline V gene lookup returns CDR1 SGHAT and CDR2 FQDESV (reference sequence). With 2 bases removed from V and 3 bases from J, the gap between germline ends came to 10 bases. The CDR3 reads CASSLSTGDYGYTF. DNA of the CDR3: TGTGCCAGCAGCTTATCCACGGGGGACTATGGCTACACCTTC.

The CDR3 sequence is CASSVPDSLHSGTQYF. In nucleotides, the CDR3 is TGTGCCAGTAGTGTCCCGGACAGCCTGCACTCAGGGACGCAGTATTTT. The V call is TRBV19, the J call TRBJ2-3; D might be TRBD1 (6 bases). Germline V gene sequence: CDR1 LNHDA, CDR2 SQIVND (reference sequence). The length of the CDR3 is 16 residues. V was trimmed by 5 bases and J by 9 bases, leaving 24 bases between them.

V and J are TRBV18 and TRBJ2-1; D is undetermined. The ends were cut back, 4 bases at V and 8 bases at J, with 18 bases in the middle. The CDR3 totals 15 residues. Germline V gene lookup returns CDR1 KGHSH and CDR2 LQKENI. CDR3 protein: CASSRALNSGDEQFF. The CDR3 DNA reads TGTGCCAGCTCACGGGCCTTAAACTCAGGAGATGAGCAGTTCTTC.

Regarding this clone: Other nucleotide sequences from this sample produce the same CDR3. The chain joins TRBV6-6 to TRBJ2-3, with D perhaps matching TRBD2 (5 bases). Trimming cost V 6 bases and J 0 bases, with 7 bases left between them. This CDR3 comprises 13 residues. The germline CDR1 and CDR2 sequences are MNHNY and SVGAGI (reference sequence). CDR3 sequence (DNA): TGTGCCAGCAGCCGCGGGAGCACAGATACGCAGTATTTT. Translated: CASSRGSTDTQYF.

CDR3 in DNA: TGTGCCAGCAGTCCGCCGGGACAGGGTGCCTATGGCTACACCTTC. Translating gives CASSPPGQGAYGYTF. The chain couples TRBV28 to TRBJ1-2, with 9 nucleotides matching TRBD1. The germline V gene has CDR1 MDHEN and CDR2 SYDVKM. This CDR3 region has 15 residues. Trimming removed 5 bases from V and 4 bases from J; junction bases left unmatched: 8.

The chain carries TRBV19 and TRBJ1-4, with a tentative D call TRBD1 (6 bases). Between the trimmed V and J ends, which lost 4 bases and 7 bases, there was a span of 16 bases. Germline V gives CDR1 LNHDA, CDR2 SQIVND (reference sequence). This CDR3 is 15 amino acids long. The CDR3 nucleotides are TGTGCCAGTAGTAACCCCGGGGGGGGCGGTGAAAAACTGTTTTTT. This codes for CASSNPGGGGEKLFF.

The chain uses TRBV4-1 and TRBJ2-1; 13 positions match TRBD2. CDR1 is MGHRA, CDR2 YSYEKL, per germline. The CDR3 has 17 residues. V lost 4 bases, J lost 3 bases, and 6 bases stayed unmatched. CDR3 nucleotides: TGCGCCAGCAGCCCCGGACTAGCGGGAGCAGACTACAATGAGCAGTTCTTC. This codes for CASSPGLAGADYNEQFF.